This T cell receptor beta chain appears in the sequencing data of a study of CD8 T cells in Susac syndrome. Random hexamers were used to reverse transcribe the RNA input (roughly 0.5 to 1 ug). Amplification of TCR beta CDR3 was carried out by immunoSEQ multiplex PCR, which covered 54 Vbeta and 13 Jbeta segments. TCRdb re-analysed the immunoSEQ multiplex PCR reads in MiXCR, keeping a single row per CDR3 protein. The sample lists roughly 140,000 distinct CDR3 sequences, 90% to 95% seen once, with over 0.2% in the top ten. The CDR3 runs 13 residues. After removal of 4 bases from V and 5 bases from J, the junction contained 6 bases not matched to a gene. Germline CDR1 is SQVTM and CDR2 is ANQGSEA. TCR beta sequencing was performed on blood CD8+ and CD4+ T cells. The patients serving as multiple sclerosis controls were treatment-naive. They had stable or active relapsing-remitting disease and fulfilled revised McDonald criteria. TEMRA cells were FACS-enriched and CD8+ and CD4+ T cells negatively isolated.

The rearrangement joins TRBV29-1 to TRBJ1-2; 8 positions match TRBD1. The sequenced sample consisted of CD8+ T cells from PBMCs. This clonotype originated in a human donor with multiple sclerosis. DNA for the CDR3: TGCAGCGTTGGTGCAGGGGGCGCGTATGGCTACACCTTC. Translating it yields CSVGAGGAYGYTF.